Each of the 10 T cell receptor beta chains below was sequenced from the same sample in a study of blood T cell repertoires in COVID-19. Profiling relied on immunoSEQ multiplex PCR, and the TCRdb table lists in-frame clones only, not all of them. The repertoire holds hundreds of thousands of clones, roughly 83% seen once, with roughly 9.8% in the top ten. Sequenced input: peripheral blood. Receptors were obtained from a man older than 75 with acute or convalescent COVID-19.

This chain uses TRBV24-1 with TRBJ2-3, with 10 positions matching TRBD2. The trim removed 6 bases at V and 8 bases at J, leaving 13 bases unmatched. The CDR3 length is 16 residues. Germline-derived CDR1 and CDR2 are KGHDR and SFDVKD. The CDR3 loop reads CATSPTSGPFFGTQYF. CDR3 nucleotides: TGTGCCACCAGTCCGACTAGCGGGCCCTTCTTTGGTACGCAGTATTTT.

This clone has only a few counts. The gene calls are TRBV24-1 and TRBJ1-2, with a possible D match to TRBD1 (5 bases). V lost 9 bases and J lost 6, with 16 bases in between. Germline CDR1 and CDR2: KGHDR and SFDVKD. CDR3 length: 13 amino acids. Here the CDR3 reads CATEDRNFDGYTF. CDR3 sequence (DNA): TGTGCCACCGAAGACAGAAACTTTGATGGCTACACCTTC.

Only a few counts were recorded for this clone. This chain joins TRBV2 and TRBJ2-7; 11 nucleotides align to TRBD1. Germline V lookup: CDR1 SNHLY, CDR2 FYNNEI. The junction had 0 bases not matched to a gene; V was cut back by 6 bases and J by 5 bases. The CDR3 is 12 amino acids. The CDR3 loop is CASRDRGHEQYF. CDR3 sequence (DNA): TGTGCCAGCAGGGACAGGGGGCACGAGCAGTACTTC.

The CDR3 region has the DNA TGTGCCAGCAGCCTTCGGACAGGGAGGAATTCACCCCTCCACTTT. Translated, it gives CASSLRTGRNSPLHF. The V call is TRBV2, the J call TRBJ1-6; 8 nucleotides agree with TRBD1. Germline V CDR1 and CDR2: SNHLY, FYNNEI. This CDR3 has 15 amino acids. The J segment lost 7 bases and the V segment lost 6 bases, leaving 8 bases of the junction unmatched. Full variable domain (outside the CDR3, taken from reference TRBV2 and TRBJ1-6): EPEVTQTPSHQVTQMGQEVILRCVPISNHLYFYWYRQILGQKVEFLVSFYNNEISEKSEIFDDQFSVERPDGSNFTLKIRSTKLEDSAMYFCASSLRTGRNSPLHFGNGTRLTVT.

The rearrangement links TRBV6-6 to TRBJ2-7; 9 nucleotides agree with TRBD1. Germline V CDR1 and CDR2: MNHNY, SVGAGI (reference sequence). V trimming: 7 bases; J trimming: 4 bases; junction bases outside the gene matches: 11. The CDR3 loop spans 15 amino acids. Written as DNA, the CDR3 is TGTGCCAGCACCCTAGGACAGGGGAAGGGGTACGAGCAGTACTTC. It yields the protein CASTLGQGKGYEQYF.

The chain recombines TRBV27 with TRBJ2-7; the D gene is possibly TRBD1 (5 bases). V was shortened by 2 bases and J by 2 bases, with 10 bases between the two germline ends. Germline-derived CDR1 and CDR2 are MNHEY and SMNVEV (reference sequence). The CDR3 length is 14 residues. DNA for the CDR3: TGTGCCAGCAGTTTAAATCAGGGAACCTACGAGCAGTACTTC. Translated, it gives CASSLNQGTYEQYF.

The V call is TRBV15, the J call TRBJ1-1; D is possibly TRBD1 (6 bases). Germline loops: CDR1 LNHNV, CDR2 YYDKDF (reference sequence). The CDR3 totals 14 residues. The ends were cut back, 2 bases at V and 1 base at J, with 8 bases in the middle. In nucleotides, the CDR3 is TGTGCCACCAGCAGAATCAGGGGGAACACTGAAGCTTTCTTT. Its protein is CATSRIRGNTEAFF.

This chain uses TRBV7-9 with TRBJ1-1; TRBD1 agrees at 8 bases. Germline V CDR1 and CDR2: SEHNR, FQNEAQ (reference sequence). The CDR3 runs 11 residues. Germline trimming cut 3 bases from V and 11 bases from J; bases unmatched to any gene: 2. The CDR3 region has the DNA TGTGCCAGCAGCTTCCGGGACAGGGCTTTCTTT. Protein sequence: CASSFRDRAFF. Drawing the rest from reference TRBV7-9 and TRBJ1-1, the complete variable domain is DTGVSQNPRHKITKRGQNVTFRCDPISEHNRLYWYRQTLGQGPEFLTYFQNEAQLEKSRLLSDRFSAERPKGSFSTLEIQRTEQGDSAMYLCASSFRDRAFFGQGTRLTVV.

The chain carries TRBV18 and TRBJ1-1; D not certain. Trimming left V 2 bases short and J 6 bases short, with 7 bases between. CDR1 and CDR2 from the germline V gene are KGHSH and LQKENI. The CDR3 is 12 amino acids. In DNA form, the CDR3 reads TGTGCCAGCTCACCAGGGCGGGCTGAAGCTTTCTTT. Translating it yields CASSPGRAEAFF.

The gene calls are TRBV25-1 and TRBJ2-1, with D possibly TRBD1 on 6 matching bases. The germline CDR1 and CDR2 sequences are MGHDK and SYGVNS. Between the trimmed V and J ends, which lost 3 bases and 6 bases, there was a span of 12 bases. This CDR3 is 14 amino acids long. The CDR3 reads CASSDPPQGNEQFF. The DNA of the CDR3 is TGTGCCAGCAGTGATCCCCCACAGGGCAATGAGCAGTTCTTC.